This T cell receptor (beta chain) was sequenced during a study of Ad26.COV2.S vaccination and SARS-CoV-2 variants. The CDR3 consists of 15 residues. Per the germline V gene, CDR1 is SGHTA and CDR2 is FQGNSA. V was pared by 6 bases and J by 2 bases, with 4 bases of the junction left unmatched. The method was immunoSEQ multiplex PCR; TCRdb's version includes in-frame clones alone and lacks a portion of them. The repertoire consists of about 480,000 clones, with 87% occurring once and the leading ten covering roughly 13%. The treatment is: 15 to 20 received Ad26.COV2.S at low or high dose, single or two shots; several received placebo; per-sample allocation not given. Sampling took place 63 days after the first vaccine or placebo injection.

The V and J genes are TRBV7-2 and TRBJ2-6; the match to TRBD1 covers 7 bases. The TCR comes from a person aged 18 to 59 who received the Ad26.COV2.S COVID-19 vaccine or a placebo. The sample in question was peripheral blood, obtained in a trial of Ad26.COV2.S vaccine versus placebo. The CDR3, as DNA: TGTGCCAGCAGGCCGACAGGGCCTGGGGCCAACGTCCTGACTTTC. Translated: CASRPTGPGANVLTF.